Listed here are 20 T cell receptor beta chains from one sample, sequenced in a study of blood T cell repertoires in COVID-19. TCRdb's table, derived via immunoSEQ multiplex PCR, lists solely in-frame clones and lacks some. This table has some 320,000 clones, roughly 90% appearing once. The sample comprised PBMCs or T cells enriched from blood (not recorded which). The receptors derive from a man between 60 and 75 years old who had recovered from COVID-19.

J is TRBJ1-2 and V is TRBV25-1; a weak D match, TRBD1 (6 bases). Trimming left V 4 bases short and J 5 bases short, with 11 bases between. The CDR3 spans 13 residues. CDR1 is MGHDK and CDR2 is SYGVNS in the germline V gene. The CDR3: CASSAGDEYGYTF. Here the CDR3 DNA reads TGTGCCAGCAGTGCAGGGGACGAATATGGCTACACCTTC.

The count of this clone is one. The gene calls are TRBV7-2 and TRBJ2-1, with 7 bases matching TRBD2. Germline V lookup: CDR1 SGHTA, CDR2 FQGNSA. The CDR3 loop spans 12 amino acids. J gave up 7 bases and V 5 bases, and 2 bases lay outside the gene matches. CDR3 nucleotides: TGTGCCAGCAGCCGGACTAGGAATGAGCAGTTCTTC. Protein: CASSRTRNEQFF. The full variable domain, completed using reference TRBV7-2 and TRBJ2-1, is GAGVSQSPSNKVTEKGKDVELRCDPISGHTALYWYRQSLGQGLEFLIYFQGNSAPDKSGLPSDRFSAERTGGSVSTLTIQRTQQEDSAVYLCASSRTRNEQFFGPGTRLTVL.

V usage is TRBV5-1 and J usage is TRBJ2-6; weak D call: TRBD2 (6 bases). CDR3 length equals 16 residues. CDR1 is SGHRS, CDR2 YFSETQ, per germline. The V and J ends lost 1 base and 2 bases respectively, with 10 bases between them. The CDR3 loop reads CASSLISGAGANVLTF. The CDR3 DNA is TGCGCCAGCAGCTTGATTTCGGGGGCTGGGGCCAACGTCCTGACTTTC.

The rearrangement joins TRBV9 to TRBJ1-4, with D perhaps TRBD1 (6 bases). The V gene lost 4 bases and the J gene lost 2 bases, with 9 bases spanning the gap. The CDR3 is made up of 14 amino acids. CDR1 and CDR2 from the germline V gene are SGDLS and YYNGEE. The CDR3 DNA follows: TGTGCCAGCAGCCGGGACACCACTAATGAAAAACTGTTTTTT. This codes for CASSRDTTNEKLFF.

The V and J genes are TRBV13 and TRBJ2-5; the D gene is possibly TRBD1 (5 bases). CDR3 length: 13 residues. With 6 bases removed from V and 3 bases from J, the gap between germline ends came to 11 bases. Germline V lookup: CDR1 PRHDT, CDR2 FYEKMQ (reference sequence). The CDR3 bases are TGTGCCAGCAGTTCCAGGGCTAAAGAGACCCAGTACTTC. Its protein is CASSSRAKETQYF.

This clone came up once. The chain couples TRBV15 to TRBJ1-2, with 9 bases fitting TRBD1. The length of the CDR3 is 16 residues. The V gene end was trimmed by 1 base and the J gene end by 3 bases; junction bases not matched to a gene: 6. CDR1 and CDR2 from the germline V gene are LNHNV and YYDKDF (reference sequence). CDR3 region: CATSRGGRTGDYGYTF. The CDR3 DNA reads TGTGCCACCAGCAGAGGCGGACGGACAGGGGACTATGGCTACACCTTC.

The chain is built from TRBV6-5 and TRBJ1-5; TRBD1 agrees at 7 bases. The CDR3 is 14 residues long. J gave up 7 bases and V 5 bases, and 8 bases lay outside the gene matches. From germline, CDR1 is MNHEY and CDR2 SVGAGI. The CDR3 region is CASSHRDSGQPQHF. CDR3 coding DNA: TGTGCCAGCAGTCACCGGGACAGTGGACAGCCCCAGCATTTT.

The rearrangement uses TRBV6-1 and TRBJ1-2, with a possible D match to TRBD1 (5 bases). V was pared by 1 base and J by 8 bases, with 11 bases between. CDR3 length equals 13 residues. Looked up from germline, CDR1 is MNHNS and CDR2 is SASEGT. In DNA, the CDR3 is TGTGCCAGCAGTGAAGAAGGGGTTTGGGGCTACACCTTC. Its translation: CASSEEGVWGYTF.

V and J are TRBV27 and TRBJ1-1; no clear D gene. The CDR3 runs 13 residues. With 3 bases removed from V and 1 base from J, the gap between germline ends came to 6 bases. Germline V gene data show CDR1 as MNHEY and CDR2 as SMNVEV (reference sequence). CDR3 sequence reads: CASSFARNTEAFF. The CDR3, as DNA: TGTGCCAGCAGTTTTGCCAGGAACACTGAAGCTTTCTTT.

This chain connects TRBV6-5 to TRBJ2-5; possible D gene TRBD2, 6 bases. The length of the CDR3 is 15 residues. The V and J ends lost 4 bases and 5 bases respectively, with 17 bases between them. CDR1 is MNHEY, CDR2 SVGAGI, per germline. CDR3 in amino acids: CASSSRGSGGETQYF. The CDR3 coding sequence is TGTGCCAGCAGTTCCCGGGGGTCTGGGGGGGAGACCCAGTACTTC.

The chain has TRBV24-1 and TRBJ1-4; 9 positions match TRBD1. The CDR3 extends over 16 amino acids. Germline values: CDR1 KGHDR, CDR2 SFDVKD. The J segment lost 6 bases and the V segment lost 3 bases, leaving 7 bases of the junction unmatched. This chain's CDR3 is CATSDPGQGNYEKLFF. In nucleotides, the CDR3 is TGTGCCACCAGTGATCCCGGACAGGGGAATTATGAAAAACTGTTTTTT.

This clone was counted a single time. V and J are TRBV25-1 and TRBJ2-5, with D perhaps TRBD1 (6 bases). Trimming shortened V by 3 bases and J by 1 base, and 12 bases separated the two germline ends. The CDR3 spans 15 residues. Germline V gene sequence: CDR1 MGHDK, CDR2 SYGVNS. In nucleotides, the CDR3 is TGTGCCAGCAGTGATGTGGGGGCTCTCCAAGAGACCCAGTACTTC. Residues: CASSDVGALQETQYF.

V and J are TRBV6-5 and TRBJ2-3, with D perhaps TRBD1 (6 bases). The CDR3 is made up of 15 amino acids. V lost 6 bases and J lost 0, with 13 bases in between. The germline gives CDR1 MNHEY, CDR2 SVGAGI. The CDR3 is CASRRDKYSTDTQYF. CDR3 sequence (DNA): TGTGCCAGCAGGAGGGACAAATATAGCACAGATACGCAGTATTTT.

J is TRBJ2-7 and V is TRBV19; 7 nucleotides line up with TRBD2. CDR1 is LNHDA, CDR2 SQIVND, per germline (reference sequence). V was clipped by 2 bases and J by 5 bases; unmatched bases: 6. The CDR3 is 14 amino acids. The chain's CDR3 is CASSISAGAHEQYF. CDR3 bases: TGTGCCAGTAGTATATCTGCGGGAGCCCACGAGCAGTACTTC.

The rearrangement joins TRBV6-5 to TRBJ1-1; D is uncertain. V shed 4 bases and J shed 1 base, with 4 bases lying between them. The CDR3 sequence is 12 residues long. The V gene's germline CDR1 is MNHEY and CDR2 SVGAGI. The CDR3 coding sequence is TGTGCCAGCAGTTCAGGGAACACTGAAGCTTTCTTT. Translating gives CASSSGNTEAFF.

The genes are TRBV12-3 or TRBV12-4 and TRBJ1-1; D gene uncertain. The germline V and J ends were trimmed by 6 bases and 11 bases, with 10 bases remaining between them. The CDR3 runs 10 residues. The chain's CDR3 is CASRSGTAFF. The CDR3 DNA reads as TGTGCCAGCAGGTCCGGTACGGCTTTCTTT.

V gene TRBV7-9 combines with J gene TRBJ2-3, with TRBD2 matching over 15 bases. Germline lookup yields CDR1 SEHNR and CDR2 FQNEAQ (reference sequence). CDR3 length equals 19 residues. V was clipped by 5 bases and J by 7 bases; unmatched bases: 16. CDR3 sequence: CASSPAVPGLAGGPHTQYF. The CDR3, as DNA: TGTGCCAGCAGCCCAGCGGTTCCCGGACTAGCGGGAGGGCCGCATACGCAGTATTTT.

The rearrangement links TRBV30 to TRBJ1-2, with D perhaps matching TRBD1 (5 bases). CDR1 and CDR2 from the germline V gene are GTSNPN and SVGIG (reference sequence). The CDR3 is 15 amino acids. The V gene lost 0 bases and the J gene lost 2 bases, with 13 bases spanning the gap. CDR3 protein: CAWSVQPGENYGYTF. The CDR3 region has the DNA TGTGCCTGGAGTGTCCAACCGGGGGAGAACTATGGCTACACCTTC. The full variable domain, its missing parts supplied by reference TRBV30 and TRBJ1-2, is SQTIHQWPATLVQPVGSPLSLECTVEGTSNPNLYWYRQAAGRGLQLLFYSVGIGQISSEVPQNLSASRPQDRQFILSSKKLLLSDSGFYLCAWSVQPGENYGYTFGSGTRLTVV.

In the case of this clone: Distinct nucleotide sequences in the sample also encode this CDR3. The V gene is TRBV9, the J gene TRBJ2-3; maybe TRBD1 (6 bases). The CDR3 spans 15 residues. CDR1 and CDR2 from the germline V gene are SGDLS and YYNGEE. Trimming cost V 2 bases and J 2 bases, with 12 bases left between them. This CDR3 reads CASSVGAGATDTQYF. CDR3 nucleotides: TGTGCCAGCAGCGTGGGGGCCGGCGCCACAGATACGCAGTATTTT.

CDR3 sequence reads: CASGGMNTEAFF. As DNA, the CDR3 is TGTGCCAGTGGAGGGATGAACACTGAAGCTTTCTTT. This chain connects TRBV14 to TRBJ1-1; D is unclear. The CDR3 covers 12 residues. Trimming removed 9 bases from V and 0 bases from J, with 8 bases in between. The germline gives CDR1 SGHDN, CDR2 FVKESK.